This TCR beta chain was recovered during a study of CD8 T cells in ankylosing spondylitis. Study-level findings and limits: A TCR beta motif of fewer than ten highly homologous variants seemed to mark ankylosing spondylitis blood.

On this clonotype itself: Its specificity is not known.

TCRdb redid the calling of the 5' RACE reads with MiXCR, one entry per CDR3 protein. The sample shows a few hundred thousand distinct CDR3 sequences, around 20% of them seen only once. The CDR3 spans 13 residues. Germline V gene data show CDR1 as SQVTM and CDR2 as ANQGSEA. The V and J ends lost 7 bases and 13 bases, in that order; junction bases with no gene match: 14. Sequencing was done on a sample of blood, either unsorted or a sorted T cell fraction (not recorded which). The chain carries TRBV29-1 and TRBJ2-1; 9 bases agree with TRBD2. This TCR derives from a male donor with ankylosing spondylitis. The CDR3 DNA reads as TGCAGCGCCTTCAGCGGGAGGCGGGGTGAACAGTTCTTC. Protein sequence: CSAFSGRRGEQFF.